This TCR beta chain was profiled in a study of control samples from healthy donors and cancer patients. V was clipped by 8 bases and J by 4 bases; unmatched bases: 7. The CDR3 length is 13 residues. Germline values: CDR1 SQVTM, CDR2 ANQGSEA. Libraries were prepared by immunoSEQ multiplex PCR; TCRdb keeps only in-frame clonotypes and omits some of them. The sample contains about 160,000 clones, 70% to 90% of which appear only once. The TCR sequence derives from a man aged 30 to 39 in good health. The chain is built from TRBV29-1 and TRBJ1-5, with TRBD1 matching over 8 bases. Sequences were obtained from blood. CDR3 DNA: TGCAGCATTGGACAGGGACCTAATCAGCCCCAGCATTTT. Its protein is CSIGQGPNQPQHF.